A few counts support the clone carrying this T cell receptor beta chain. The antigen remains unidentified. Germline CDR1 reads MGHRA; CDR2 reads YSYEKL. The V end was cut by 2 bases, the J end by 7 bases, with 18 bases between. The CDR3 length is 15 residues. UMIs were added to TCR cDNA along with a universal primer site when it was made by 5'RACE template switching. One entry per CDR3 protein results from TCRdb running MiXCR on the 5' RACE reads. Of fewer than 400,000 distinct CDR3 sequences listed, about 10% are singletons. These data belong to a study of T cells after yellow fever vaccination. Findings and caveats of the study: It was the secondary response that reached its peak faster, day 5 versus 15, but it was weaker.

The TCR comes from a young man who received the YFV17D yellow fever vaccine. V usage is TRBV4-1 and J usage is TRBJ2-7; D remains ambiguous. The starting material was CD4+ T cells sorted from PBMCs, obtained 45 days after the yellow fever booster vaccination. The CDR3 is CASSQPFRTVSEQYF. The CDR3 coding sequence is TGCGCCAGCAGCCAACCATTCCGGACCGTCTCTGAGCAGTACTTC.